A selection of T cell receptor beta chains follows, all from one sample in a study of identical twins. MiXCR, run by TCRdb on the 5' RACE reads, gives a single entry per CDR3 protein. The table has a few hundred thousand distinct CDR3 sequences, 15% to 20% seen once. The sequencing sample was made of naive T cells sorted from blood. All receptors come from a man aged 50-60 years in good health. The CDR3 runs from the conserved cysteine through the conserved F or W. The D gene is left open where the match is weak. A row's size may be missing; if present it is once, few, many or a size class.

cdr3_nt cdr3_aa clone_size j_call v_call d_call
TGCGCCAGCAGGGGGGGGACTAGAGTTGAGCAGTTCTTC CASRGGTRVEQFF many TRBJ2-1 TRBV5-1 TRBD2
TGTGCCAGCAGCGTAGTAATACGAAGGGGGTTGGACGAGCAGTACTTC CASSVVIRRGLDEQYF . TRBJ2-7 TRBV9 .
TGTGCCAGCGGGACTCGAAGCTACGAGCAGTACTTC CASGTRSYEQYF many TRBJ2-7 TRBV12-3/TRBV12-4 .
TGCAGTGCTAGGCCAGCTGGGGTGCCAGATACGCAGTATTTT CSARPAGVPDTQYF few TRBJ2-3 TRBV20-1 .
TGTGCCAGCTCAGGAGGACAGGCTTATGGCTACACCTTC CASSGGQAYGYTF few TRBJ1-2 TRBV18 TRBD1
TGCGCCAGCAGCTTAACCGGGAGACCCCCCTACGAGCAGTACTTC CASSLTGRPPYEQYF . TRBJ2-7 TRBV5-1 .
TGTGCCAGCAGTTTCCCCACGACAAGTCGGGGCAATCAGCCCCAGCATTTT CASSFPTTSRGNQPQHF . TRBJ1-5 TRBV28 .
TGTGCCAGCAGCCAAGGACGGGAGGCGATCCAAGAGACCCAGTACTTC CASSQGREAIQETQYF . TRBJ2-5 TRBV3-1 TRBD2
TGCGCCAGCGGCCGATCTAGCGAGAATGAGCAGTTCTTC CASGRSSENEQFF many TRBJ2-1 TRBV5-1 .
TGTGCCAGCATCAAGCCTCCGCGGATGGGGCCTGACTCTACCTCCAAAGAGACCCAGTACTTC CASIKPPRMGPDSTSKETQYF many TRBJ2-5 TRBV28 .
TGTGCCAGCAGCGCGCTGGGGACAGGCCCCTACGAGCAGTACTTC CASSALGTGPYEQYF many TRBJ2-7 TRBV11-2 TRBD1
TGCAGTGCTAGGATTTCTCGGCGGGAGCACAATGAGCAGTTCTTC CSARISRREHNEQFF few TRBJ2-1 TRBV20-1 TRBD2
TGCAGCGTTGGAGGGTCACTACGTCGACAGGTTACCTACAATGAGCAGTTCTTC CSVGGSLRRQVTYNEQFF . TRBJ2-1 TRBV29-1 .
TGCGCCAGCAGCCAAGACCAGGGGCCCTACGAGCAGTACTTC CASSQDQGPYEQYF many TRBJ2-7 TRBV4-3 .
TGTGCCAGCAGGGGGACAGGGGCCGCGGCTTTCTTT CASRGTGAAAFF . TRBJ1-1 TRBV12-3/TRBV12-4 TRBD1
TGTGCCAGCTCACCCCTAGTTTCGGAGAACTACGAGCAGTACTTC CASSPLVSENYEQYF few TRBJ2-7 TRBV18 .
TGTGCCAGCAGCTTAGATAAGGGGACTAGCGGGGAAAAAAGAGATACGCAGTATTTT CASSLDKGTSGEKRDTQYF . TRBJ2-3 TRBV11-2 TRBD2